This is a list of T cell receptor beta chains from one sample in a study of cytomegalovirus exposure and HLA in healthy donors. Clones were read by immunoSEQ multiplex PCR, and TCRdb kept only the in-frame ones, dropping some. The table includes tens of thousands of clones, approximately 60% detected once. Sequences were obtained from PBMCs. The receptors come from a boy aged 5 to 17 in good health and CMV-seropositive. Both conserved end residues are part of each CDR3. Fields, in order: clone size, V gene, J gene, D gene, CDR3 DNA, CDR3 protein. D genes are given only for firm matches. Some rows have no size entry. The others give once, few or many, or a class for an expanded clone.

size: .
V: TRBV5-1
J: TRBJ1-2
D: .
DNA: TGCGCCAGCAGCTCAGACATGGACTATGGCTACACCTTC
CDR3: CASSSDMDYGYTF

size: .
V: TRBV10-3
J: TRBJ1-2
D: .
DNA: TGTGCCATCAGTGAGTCACGTCCAGGGAATGGCTACACCTTC
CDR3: CAISESRPGNGYTF

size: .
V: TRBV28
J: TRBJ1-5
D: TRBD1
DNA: TGTGCCAGCAGTTTAGACAGGGACCAGCCCCAGCATTTT
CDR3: CASSLDRDQPQHF

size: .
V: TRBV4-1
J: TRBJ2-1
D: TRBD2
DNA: TGCGCCAGCAGCCAAAGGGCTAGCGGGAGCCTCTACAATGAGCAGTTCTTC
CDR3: CASSQRASGSLYNEQFF

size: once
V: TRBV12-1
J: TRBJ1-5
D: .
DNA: TGTGCCAGCAGCTTTGGGACAGGACAGCCCTCAAGGAGCAATCAGCCCCAGCATTTT
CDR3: CASSFGTGQPSRSNQPQHF

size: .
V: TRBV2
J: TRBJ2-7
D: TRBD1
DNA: TGTGCCAGCAGTGAGGACAGGGTCTCCGCTCGCGAGCAGTACTTC
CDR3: CASSEDRVSAREQYF

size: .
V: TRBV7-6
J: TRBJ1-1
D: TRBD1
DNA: TGTGCCAGCAGCCTCGGACAGGGCGGCGAAGCTTTCTTT
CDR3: CASSLGQGGEAFF

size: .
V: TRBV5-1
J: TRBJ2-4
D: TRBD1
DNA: TGCGCCAGCAGCTCTGACAGGGGAAACATTCAGTACTTC
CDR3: CASSSDRGNIQYF

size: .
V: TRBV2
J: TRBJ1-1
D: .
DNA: TGTGCCATCAGCCTCCGCCTAGAAGCTTTCTTT
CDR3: CAISLRLEAFF

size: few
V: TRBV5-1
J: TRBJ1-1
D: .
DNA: TGCGCCAGCAGCTTGGGAGAGAACACTGAAGCTTTCTTT
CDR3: CASSLGENTEAFF

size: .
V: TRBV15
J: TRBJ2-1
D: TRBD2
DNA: TGTGCCACCAGCAGAGATCTAGCGGGGGGCCGGTACAATGAGCAGTTCTTC
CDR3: CATSRDLAGGRYNEQFF

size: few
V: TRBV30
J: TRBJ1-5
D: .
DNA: TGTGCCTGGGGTATCGGGACTTTGGCCCAGCATTTT
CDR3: CAWGIGTLAQHF

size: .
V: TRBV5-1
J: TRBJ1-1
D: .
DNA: TGCGCCAGCAGCCCCGATGGGGGCTTCACTGAAGCTTTCTTT
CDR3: CASSPDGGFTEAFF

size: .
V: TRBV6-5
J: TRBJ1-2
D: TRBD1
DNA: TGTGCCAGCGGAGCAGGGGGCGGGAGCGGCTACACCTTC
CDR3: CASGAGGGSGYTF

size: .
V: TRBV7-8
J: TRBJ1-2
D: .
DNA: TGTGCCAGCAGCTTGCTTACAGGGTCTGATGGCTACACCTTC
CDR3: CASSLLTGSDGYTF

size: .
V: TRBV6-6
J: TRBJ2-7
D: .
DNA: TGTGCCAGCCGCTCTACCTACGAGCAGTACTTC
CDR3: CASRSTYEQYF